A single sample is the source of the 17 T cell receptor beta chains below, sequenced in a study of cytomegalovirus exposure and HLA in healthy donors. Clones were sequenced by immunoSEQ multiplex PCR, and TCRdb holds only the in-frame ones, with some missing. The repertoire holds a few hundred thousand clones, with just over 90% as singletons. Material for sequencing was PBMCs. Every receptor here comes from a woman younger than 35 in good health and CMV-seronegative.

The chain couples TRBV9 to TRBJ1-2; TRBD1 agrees at 7 bases. Germline V gives CDR1 SGDLS, CDR2 YYNGEE. Trimming cost V 2 bases and J 8 bases; bases outside gene matches: 6. The CDR3 loop spans 13 amino acids. CDR3 sequence: CASSVGDSNGYTF. The CDR3, as DNA: TGTGCCAGCAGCGTCGGGGACAGTAACGGCTACACCTTC. Complete variable domain (other parts from reference TRBV9 and TRBJ1-2): DSGVTQTPKHLITATGQRVTLRCSPRSGDLSVYWYQQSLDQGLQFLIQYYNGEERAKGNILERFSAQQFPDLHSELNLSSLELGDSALYFCASSVGDSNGYTFGSGTRLTVV.

Here the CDR3 reads CSVEEKSTHEQFF. The CDR3 DNA follows: TGCAGCGTTGAAGAAAAGTCTACCCATGAGCAGTTCTTC. The chain recombines TRBV29-1 with TRBJ2-1; D is unclear. Germline CDR1 is SQVTM and CDR2 is ANQGSEA. The CDR3 sequence is 13 residues long. The V and J ends lost 0 bases and 8 bases respectively, with 11 bases between them.

This clone occurred once. V gene TRBV5-1 combines with J gene TRBJ1-2; D unresolved. The CDR3 spans 14 residues. Germline V gene sequence: CDR1 SGHRS, CDR2 YFSETQ. V dropped 2 bases and J dropped 2 bases, with 10 bases sitting between them. The CDR3 spells CASSFPEANYGYTF. As DNA, the CDR3 is TGCGCCAGCAGCTTCCCCGAGGCCAACTATGGCTACACCTTC.

This clone was found once. V is TRBV28 and J is TRBJ1-2; D unresolved. The V gene lost 1 base and the J gene lost 2 bases, with 8 bases spanning the gap. This CDR3 has 14 residues. From germline, CDR1 is MDHEN and CDR2 SYDVKM. The CDR3 sequence is CASSLLGTNYGYTF. The DNA of the CDR3 is TGTGCCAGCAGTTTATTGGGCACCAACTATGGCTACACCTTC.

This sequence joins TRBV27 and TRBJ2-2; D possibly corresponds to TRBD2 (7 bases). Looked up from germline, CDR1 is MNHEY and CDR2 is SMNVEV (reference sequence). V lost 4 bases and J 2 bases, leaving 14 bases between the germline ends. The CDR3 sequence is 16 residues long. The chain's CDR3 is CASSSGGLGNTGELFF. The CDR3 DNA reads as TGTGCCAGCAGTTCGGGGGGCCTCGGAAACACCGGGGAGCTGTTTTTT.

The chain joins TRBV2 to TRBJ1-2; 10 bases agree with TRBD1. The CDR3 spans 18 residues. V gave up 7 bases and J gave up 4 bases; unmatched junction bases: 18. Germline assignment: CDR1 SNHLY and CDR2 FYNNEI. DNA for the CDR3: TGTGCCAGCAAACGGGGCACTGCAGACAGGGGGCGGATCTATGGCTACACCTTC. This gives the protein CASKRGTADRGRIYGYTF.

The chain combines TRBV5-1 with TRBJ1-2; TRBD1 is a possible D gene (5 bases). The V end was cut by 4 bases, the J end by 4 bases, with 17 bases between. This CDR3 has 15 residues. CDR1 is SGHRS, CDR2 YFSETQ, per germline. CDR3 DNA: TGCGCCAGCAGCCTTGGACAAAGGGAAATCTATGGCTACACCTTC. Its protein is CASSLGQREIYGYTF.

In its sample, this clone was seen once. This chain joins TRBV6-4 and TRBJ2-1; 7 nucleotides line up with TRBD2. CDR3 length equals 15 residues. Trimming at V came to 6 bases and at J to 3 bases, leaving 8 bases not matched to a gene. Per the germline V gene, CDR1 is MRHNA and CDR2 is SNTAGT. The CDR3 sequence is CASSPEAGSYNEQFF. For the CDR3, the DNA is TGTGCCAGCAGCCCGGAAGCGGGGAGCTACAATGAGCAGTTCTTC.

CDR3 sequence: CASSIPLGRRLNTEAFF. The CDR3 DNA sequence: TGTGCCAGTAGTATCCCCTTGGGCAGACGATTGAACACTGAAGCTTTCTTT. The chain has TRBV19 and TRBJ1-1; D is undetermined. Between the trimmed V and J ends, which lost 3 bases and 0 bases, there was a span of 17 bases. Germline assignment: CDR1 LNHDA and CDR2 SQIVND (reference sequence). The CDR3 extends over 17 amino acids.

V is TRBV28 and J is TRBJ1-5; D may be TRBD1 (5 bases). The CDR3 runs 13 residues. Trimming shortened V by 11 bases and J by 5 bases, and 16 bases separated the two germline ends. The germline V gene encodes CDR1 MDHEN and CDR2 SYDVKM. In nucleotides, the CDR3 is TGTGCCCTCGGGCAGGGAGGCCATCAGCCCCAGCATTTT. Translating it yields CALGQGGHQPQHF.

This sequence joins TRBV7-9 and TRBJ1-4, with 9 bases aligning to TRBD1. After removal of 4 bases from V and 8 bases from J, the junction contained 11 bases not matched to a gene. Germline-derived CDR1 and CDR2 are SEHNR and FQNEAQ (reference sequence). CDR3 length: 16 residues. CDR3 amino acids: CASSSITGGAGEKLFF. The DNA of the CDR3 is TGTGCCAGCAGCTCGATAACAGGGGGCGCAGGCGAAAAACTGTTTTTT.

CDR3 sequence: CAWNNYRGSGLYHEQYF. DNA of the CDR3: TGTGCCTGGAATAATTACAGGGGCTCAGGCCTATATCACGAGCAGTACTTC. The rearrangement joins TRBV30 to TRBJ2-7; 7 nucleotides match TRBD1. The CDR3 spans 17 residues. CDR1 is GTSNPN, CDR2 SVGIG, per germline (reference sequence). Germline trimming cut 4 bases from V and 5 bases from J; bases unmatched to any gene: 20.

This chain uses TRBV10-2 with TRBJ1-6; no reliable D call. Trimming stripped 6 bases from V and 6 bases from J, with 9 bases between. CDR1 is WSHSY, CDR2 SAAADI, per germline. The CDR3 has 13 amino acids. The CDR3: CASRADFNSPLHF. The DNA of the CDR3 is TGCGCCAGCAGGGCGGATTTTAATTCACCCCTCCACTTT.

The chain is built from TRBV5-8 and TRBJ1-2; 10 positions agree with TRBD1. This CDR3 region has 15 residues. V was clipped by 2 bases and J by 4 bases; unmatched bases: 5. Germline assignment: CDR1 SGHTS and CDR2 YDEGEE. The CDR3 nucleotides are TGTGCCAGCAGCTTACTGGACAGGGGGAGCTATGGCTACACCTTC. It encodes CASSLLDRGSYGYTF. Complete variable domain (other parts from reference TRBV5-8 and TRBJ1-2): EAGVTQSPTHLIKTRGQQATLRCSPISGHTSVYWYQQALGLGLQFLLWYDEGEERNRGNFPPRFSGRQFPNYSSELNVNALELEDSALYLCASSLLDRGSYGYTFGSGTRLTVV.

The genes are TRBV4-1 and TRBJ2-4; 8 bases map to TRBD1. The CDR3 has 15 residues. The junction had 4 bases not matched to a gene; V was cut back by 0 bases and J by 6 bases. Germline CDR1 and CDR2: MGHRA and YSYEKL. CDR3: CASSQDRGQGNIQYF. The CDR3 DNA follows: TGCGCCAGCAGCCAAGATCGCGGACAGGGAAACATTCAGTACTTC.

The chain recombines TRBV11-2 with TRBJ1-1, with D possibly TRBD1 on 5 matching bases. The CDR3 extends over 15 amino acids. The V end lost 5 bases, the J end lost 5 bases, and 18 bases lay between the germline ends. Germline V CDR1 and CDR2: SGHAT, FQNNGV. CDR3 DNA sequence: TGTGCCAGCAGCACAGTAGTAGGGGATTGGACTGAAGCTTTCTTT. Translating gives CASSTVVGDWTEAFF.

This clone was observed a handful of times. The chain couples TRBV30 to TRBJ1-2; D remains ambiguous. In germline, CDR1 is GTSNPN, CDR2 SVGIG (reference sequence). The CDR3 extends over 15 amino acids. The V end lost 0 bases, the J end lost 4 bases, and 15 bases lay between the germline ends. DNA of the CDR3: TGTGCCTGGAGTGTAGACATCCGTAGTGGCTATGGCTACACCTTC. It yields the protein CAWSVDIRSGYGYTF.